Presented here are 28 T cell receptor beta chains from one specimen sequenced in a study of Tregs in tolerant kidney transplant recipients. Only in-frame clones appear in the TCRdb table, and some are missing; sequencing was by immunoSEQ multiplex PCR. The sample contains hundreds of thousands of clones, around 82% of which appear only once. Sequenced: CD4+ T cells from blood. The receptors were sampled from a human donor in good health.

The J gene is TRBJ2-3, the V gene TRBV27; D is uncertain. Trimming took 4 bases from V and 6 from J, leaving 8 bases between them. The CDR3 is 12 residues long. The germline V gene encodes CDR1 MNHEY and CDR2 SMNVEV (reference sequence). Here the CDR3 DNA reads TGTGCCAGCAGTTCTTCTTGGGATACGCAGTATTTT. Translation gives CASSSSWDTQYF.

A word on this clone: This sample also contains other DNA sequences that code for the same CDR3. The rearrangement uses TRBV28 and TRBJ2-5; TRBD2 aligns across 13 bases. The germline CDR1 and CDR2 sequences are MDHEN and SYDVKM. The CDR3 covers 15 residues. With V trimmed by 3 bases and J by 2 bases, 0 bases remained unmatched. Here the CDR3 reads CASSLTSGGQETQYF. DNA of the CDR3: TGTGCCAGCAGTTTGACTAGCGGGGGGCAAGAGACCCAGTACTTC.

This chain connects TRBV7-6 to TRBJ2-2; 8 bases are a match to TRBD2. V shed 3 bases and J 0 bases; nucleotides not matched to a gene: 3. The germline gives CDR1 SGHVS, CDR2 FNYEAQ. This CDR3 contains 16 residues. In DNA form, the CDR3 reads TGTGCCAGCAGCTTCCGGGGGGGCGCGAACACCGGGGAGCTGTTTTTT. The encoded protein is CASSFRGGANTGELFF.

V is TRBV11-3 and J is TRBJ2-3; perhaps TRBD2 as D (5 bases). Germline lookup yields CDR1 SGHNT and CDR2 YENEEA. The CDR3 totals 14 residues. V was cut by 6 bases and J by 4 bases, with 14 bases left in between. CDR3 sequence: CASSIDSRADTQYF. The DNA for the CDR3 is TGTGCCAGCAGTATCGACTCGAGGGCAGATACGCAGTATTTT.

The V call is TRBV11-2, the J call TRBJ2-7, with D perhaps matching TRBD1 (6 bases). The CDR3 is 15 residues long. Germline CDR1 reads SGHAT; CDR2 reads FQNNGV. The V gene lost 3 bases and the J gene lost 4 bases, with 16 bases spanning the gap. CDR3 amino acids: CASSLRQAVVYEQYF. The DNA of the CDR3 is TGTGCCAGCAGCTTGAGACAGGCTGTGGTATACGAGCAGTACTTC. Based on the CDR3 plus reference TRBV11-2 and TRBJ2-7, the full variable domain is EAGVAQSPRYKIIEKRQSVAFWCNPISGHATLYWYQQILGQGPKLLIQFQNNGVVDDSQLPKDRFSAERLKGVDSTLKIQPAKLEDSAVYLCASSLRQAVVYEQYFGPGTRLTVT.

This clone is a singleton in its sample. The chain uses TRBV5-1 and TRBJ2-5; tentative D call: TRBD2 (6 bases). Looked up from germline, CDR1 is SGHRS and CDR2 is YFSETQ. Between the trimmed V and J ends, which lost 4 bases and 4 bases, there was a span of 20 bases. CDR3 length: 16 amino acids. This CDR3 reads CASSPGGGVVGETQYF. CDR3 DNA sequence: TGCGCCAGCAGCCCCGGCGGCGGGGTGGTCGGAGAGACCCAGTACTTC.

The count of this clone is one. CDR3 loop: CASGSGASSYNEQFF. In nucleotides, the CDR3 is TGTGCCAGCGGTTCGGGGGCGAGCTCCTACAATGAGCAGTTCTTC. V and J are TRBV2 and TRBJ2-1, with D perhaps being TRBD1 or TRBD2 (6 bases each). CDR1 is SNHLY and CDR2 is FYNNEI in the germline V gene. CDR3 length equals 15 residues. Trimming removed 8 bases from V and 0 bases from J, with 14 bases in between.

The V gene is TRBV7-8, the J gene TRBJ2-2, with a weak D call TRBD1 (6 bases). CDR1 SGHVS and CDR2 FQNEAQ come from the germline V gene. The CDR3 consists of 16 residues. V was shortened by 1 base and J by 5 bases, with 14 bases between the two germline ends. This CDR3 reads CASSLVGIQGTGELFF. The CDR3 coding sequence is TGTGCCAGCAGCTTAGTAGGGATCCAGGGGACCGGGGAGCTGTTTTTT. The full variable domain, completed using reference TRBV7-8 and TRBJ2-2, is GAGVSQSPRYKVAKRGQDVALRCDPISGHVSLFWYQQALGQGPEFLTYFQNEAQLDKSGLPSDRFFAERPEGSVSTLKIQRTQQEDSAVYLCASSLVGIQGTGELFFGEGSRLTVL.

The chain is built from TRBV15 and TRBJ2-1, with a weak D call TRBD2 (7 bases). The CDR3 spans 15 residues. V lost 4 bases and J 4 bases, leaving 14 bases between the germline ends. Germline V gene sequence: CDR1 LNHNV, CDR2 YYDKDF (reference sequence). CDR3 amino acids: CATSTGGGQYNEQFF. In nucleotides, the CDR3 is TGTGCCACCAGCACGGGGGGAGGACAGTACAATGAGCAGTTCTTC.

V is TRBV29-1 and J is TRBJ2-2, with 8 bases lining up with TRBD1. The junction had 5 bases not matched to a gene; V was cut back by 6 bases and J by 2 bases. The CDR3 consists of 14 residues. Germline values: CDR1 SQVTM, CDR2 ANQGSEA. This CDR3 is CSVETGVNTGELFF. The CDR3 DNA reads TGCAGCGTGGAGACAGGGGTCAACACCGGGGAGCTGTTTTTT.

V gene TRBV11-2 combines with J gene TRBJ1-1; 8 bases fit TRBD1. V gave up 1 base and J gave up 3 bases; unmatched junction bases: 10. The CDR3 loop spans 17 amino acids. In germline, CDR1 is SGHAT, CDR2 FQNNGV. The DNA of the CDR3 is TGTGCCAGCAGCTTAGGGCCCCTGACAGGGGTTCACACTGAAGCTTTCTTT. Translation: CASSLGPLTGVHTEAFF.

This clone was observed once. The chain links TRBV7-2 to TRBJ2-3, with TRBD1 identical over 7 bases. CDR3 length: 21 amino acids. J gave up 0 bases and V 0 bases, and 18 bases lay outside the gene matches. CDR1 and CDR2 (germline): SGHTA, FQGNSA. The CDR3 spells CASSLANLQRTGLRSTDTQYF. The CDR3 nucleotides are TGTGCCAGCAGCTTAGCCAACCTTCAAAGGACAGGTTTGAGGAGCACAGATACGCAGTATTTT.

The rearrangement uses TRBV10-3 and TRBJ1-2; D is unclear. This CDR3 is 13 amino acids long. V lost 1 base and J lost 4, with 7 bases in between. Per germline, CDR1 ENHRY and CDR2 SYGVKD. DNA of the CDR3: TGTGCCATCAGTGAGTTACAGATCTATGGCTACACCTTC. It specifies CAISELQIYGYTF.

V is TRBV7-9 and J is TRBJ2-1; 7 bases align to TRBD1. The V gene's germline CDR1 is SEHNR and CDR2 FQNEAQ (reference sequence). V was clipped by 5 bases and J by 6 bases; unmatched bases: 4. The CDR3 has 13 residues. The CDR3 nucleotides read TGTGCCAGCAGCGCGGACAGGCCCAATGAGCAGTTCTTC. Its protein is CASSADRPNEQFF.

This sequence joins TRBV27 and TRBJ2-7; tentative D call: TRBD1 (5 bases). Germline CDR1 and CDR2: MNHEY and SMNVEV (reference sequence). V dropped 5 bases and J dropped 2 bases, with 16 bases sitting between them. The CDR3 totals 15 residues. The CDR3 bases are TGTGCCAGCAGTACAGGCGGCCTACCCCCCTACGAGCAGTACTTC. Translated, it gives CASSTGGLPPYEQYF.

The J gene is TRBJ1-2, the V gene TRBV10-3; 7 bases fit TRBD1. From germline, CDR1 is ENHRY and CDR2 SYGVKD. Trimming cost V 10 bases and J 6 bases; bases outside gene matches: 8. CDR3 length: 12 residues. In DNA form, the CDR3 reads TGTGCCAGCAGAAGACAGGGACATGGCTACACCTTC. Encoded protein: CASRRQGHGYTF.

This chain joins TRBV6-1 and TRBJ1-3; D unclear. Looked up from germline, CDR1 is MNHNS and CDR2 is SASEGT. V lost 2 bases, J lost 1 base, and 15 bases lay in between. This CDR3 region has 17 residues. In DNA form, the CDR3 reads TGTGCCAGCAGTGAATGGTCTGGTGTAAGTTCTGGAAACACCATATATTTT. This gives the protein CASSEWSGVSSGNTIYF.

This clone was recorded once. This chain links TRBV27 with TRBJ2-3; D might be TRBD2 (7 bases). Germline V lookup: CDR1 MNHEY, CDR2 SMNVEV (reference sequence). V was pared by 0 bases and J by 0 bases, with 13 bases between. The CDR3 is 17 amino acids. The CDR3 DNA reads TGTGCCAGCAGTTTATCGATGGGGGGGGCGAGCACAGATACGCAGTATTTT. The encoded protein is CASSLSMGGASTDTQYF.

V and J are TRBV5-8 and TRBJ1-2; D remains unclear. The V end was cut by 0 bases, the J end by 4 bases, with 7 bases between. The CDR3 length is 13 residues. Looked up from germline, CDR1 is SGHTS and CDR2 is YDEGEE. In nucleotides, the CDR3 is TGTGCCAGCAGCTTGGGGCGGTTCTATGGCTACACCTTC. This gives the protein CASSLGRFYGYTF.

This clone was counted between two and nine times. The genes are TRBV5-1 and TRBJ2-3; D unresolved. With 3 bases removed from V and 0 bases from J, the gap between germline ends came to 5 bases. CDR3 length equals 13 residues. Germline V gene lookup returns CDR1 SGHRS and CDR2 YFSETQ. CDR3 in DNA: TGCGCCAGCAGCTACCTTAGCACAGATACGCAGTATTTT. Translating it yields CASSYLSTDTQYF.

The chain recombines TRBV6-6 with TRBJ2-5; D gene uncertain. The end of the DNA is better explained by TRBJ2-7, so the J call may be wrong. The length of the CDR3 is 14 residues. Germline loops: CDR1 MNHNY, CDR2 SVGAGI (reference sequence). The CDR3: CASTRYRDSYEQYF. DNA for the CDR3: TGTGCCAGCACTCGGTACAGAGACTCCTACGAGCAGTACTTC.

The chain combines TRBV5-1 with TRBJ2-7; 8 positions agree with TRBD1. Germline-derived CDR1 and CDR2 are SGHRS and YFSETQ. The J segment lost 4 bases and the V segment lost 3 bases, leaving 9 bases of the junction unmatched. This CDR3 is built from 15 residues. The CDR3: CASSSGQGPRYEQYF. In DNA form, the CDR3 reads TGCGCCAGCAGCTCAGGACAGGGCCCTCGATACGAGCAGTACTTC.

This clone came up a few times. V usage is TRBV30 and J usage is TRBJ2-7; unclear D gene. Trimming shortened V by 1 base and J by 3 bases, and 16 bases separated the two germline ends. This CDR3 is built from 15 residues. Germline V gene data show CDR1 as GTSNPN and CDR2 as SVGIG (reference sequence). The CDR3 sequence is CAWSGVWPFLYEQYF. The CDR3 coding sequence is TGTGCCTGGAGTGGGGTTTGGCCCTTCCTCTACGAGCAGTACTTC.

CDR3 sequence (DNA): TGTGCCAGCAGCAAAGCCTTTAGCGAGACTTACCAAGAGACCCAGTACTTC. As protein: CASSKAFSETYQETQYF. The rearrangement joins TRBV21-1 to TRBJ2-5; TRBD2, the D gene given by the table, was not confirmed from the DNA. TRBV21-1 is labeled a pseudogene. This CDR3 contains 17 residues.

The chain recombines TRBV9 with TRBJ2-3; D remains ambiguous. The germline V gene has CDR1 SGDLS and CDR2 YYNGEE. The V end was cut by 3 bases, the J end by 5 bases, with 10 bases between. CDR3 length: 13 amino acids. The CDR3 bases are TGTGCCAGCAGCGAACCCACGGGAGATACGCAGTATTTT. Protein: CASSEPTGDTQYF.

Worth noting for this clone: This specimen includes other DNA sequences encoding the same CDR3. This chain uses TRBV30 with TRBJ2-3, with D possibly being TRBD1 (6 bases). Germline values: CDR1 GTSNPN, CDR2 SVGIG (reference sequence). Between the trimmed V and J ends, which lost 3 bases and 3 bases, there was a span of 7 bases. This CDR3 region has 12 residues. The CDR3 spells CAWRTGTDTQYF. The CDR3 coding sequence is TGTGCCTGGAGAACAGGGACAGATACGCAGTATTTT.

This clone was detected once. V gene TRBV7-8 combines with J gene TRBJ2-3; tentatively, D is TRBD1 or TRBD2 (5 bases each). The CDR3 extends over 15 amino acids. V lost 2 bases, J lost 3 bases, and 12 bases lay in between. Germline values: CDR1 SGHVS, CDR2 FQNEAQ. The CDR3 DNA is TGTGCCAGCAGCTTAAGGGAGAGACAGACAGATACGCAGTATTTT. Translated: CASSLRERQTDTQYF. The entire variable domain, with the rest obtained from reference TRBV7-8 and TRBJ2-3, is as follows: GAGVSQSPRYKVAKRGQDVALRCDPISGHVSLFWYQQALGQGPEFLTYFQNEAQLDKSGLPSDRFFAERPEGSVSTLKIQRTQQEDSAVYLCASSLRERQTDTQYFGPGTRLTVL.

This rearrangement joins TRBV11-2 to TRBJ1-3; tentative D call: TRBD1 (5 bases). Trimming removed 1 base from V and 0 bases from J, with 16 bases in between. This CDR3 is built from 18 residues. Germline V CDR1 and CDR2: SGHAT, FQNNGV. The CDR3 spells CASSLAGGVGPSGNTIYF. As DNA, the CDR3 is TGTGCCAGCAGCTTAGCGGGGGGGGTAGGCCCCTCTGGAAACACCATATATTTT. The complete variable domain, with remaining parts taken from reference TRBV11-2 and TRBJ1-3, reads EAGVAQSPRYKIIEKRQSVAFWCNPISGHATLYWYQQILGQGPKLLIQFQNNGVVDDSQLPKDRFSAERLKGVDSTLKIQPAKLEDSAVYLCASSLAGGVGPSGNTIYFGEGSWLTVV.